What follows are 24 T cell receptor beta chains derived from one specimen sequenced in a study of T cell responses to AZD1222 COVID-19 vaccine. Method: immunoSEQ multiplex PCR; TCRdb's copy keeps in-frame clones and lacks some. Of approximately 130,000 clones detected, 93% appear once; the ten largest clones hold about 3.1%. The starting material was peripheral blood, obtained on day 0 of AZD1222 vaccination. These receptors originate from an adult in good health.

DNA of the CDR3: TGTGCCAGCAGCTCGGGTTTCAATCAGCCCCAGCATTTT. Its protein product is CASSSGFNQPQHF. J is TRBJ1-5 and V is TRBV7-9, with no clear D. The length of the CDR3 is 13 residues. Germline CDR1 is SEHNR and CDR2 is FQNEAQ (reference sequence). V was clipped by 4 bases and J by 3 bases, with 7 bases between them.

This clone was seen a handful of times. The chain recombines TRBV30 with TRBJ1-5; 7 bases match TRBD1. Germline trimming cut 3 bases from V and 5 bases from J; bases unmatched to any gene: 4. The germline CDR1 and CDR2 sequences are GTSNPN and SVGIG (reference sequence). There are 13 residues in the CDR3. The DNA of the CDR3 is TGTGCCTGGAGACAGGGGCCGCATCAGCCCCAGCATTTT. Protein product: CAWRQGPHQPQHF.

This clone was counted a single time. This rearrangement joins TRBV30 to TRBJ1-1; D is undetermined. V was shortened by 3 bases and J by 5 bases, with 13 bases between the two germline ends. The CDR3 is made up of 13 amino acids. Germline CDR1 GTSNPN, CDR2 SVGIG (reference sequence). For the CDR3, the DNA is TGTGCCTGGAGGCCCCCAAGTCTTACTGAAGCTTTCTTT. Translation gives CAWRPPSLTEAFF.

This chain joins TRBV6-5 and TRBJ1-1; D call uncertain. The CDR3 is 11 amino acids. V lost 8 bases and J 1 base, leaving 5 bases between the germline ends. Per the germline V gene, CDR1 is MNHEY and CDR2 is SVGAGI. The CDR3 spells CASWGNTEAFF. Here the CDR3 DNA reads TGTGCCAGCTGGGGGAACACTGAAGCTTTCTTT.

V gene TRBV5-1 combines with J gene TRBJ2-5, with no clear D. The germline V and J ends were trimmed by 6 bases and 5 bases, with 11 bases remaining between them. The CDR3 contains 12 residues. Germline V lookup: CDR1 SGHRS, CDR2 YFSETQ. CDR3 region: CASKRADETQYF. In DNA, the CDR3 is TGCGCCAGCAAACGGGCAGACGAGACCCAGTACTTC.

The chain is built from TRBV6-5 and TRBJ1-2, with 9 positions matching TRBD1. After removal of 5 bases from V and 5 bases from J, the junction contained 6 bases not matched to a gene. The CDR3 loop spans 14 amino acids. CDR1 and CDR2 (germline): MNHEY, SVGAGI. In DNA, the CDR3 is TGTGCCAGCAGTAAACAGGGGGCAGATTATGGCTACACCTTC. Translation: CASSKQGADYGYTF.

This CDR3 reads CASSRSRQNEKLFF. DNA for the CDR3: TGTGCCAGTAGTAGGTCGCGGCAGAATGAAAAACTGTTTTTT. The V and J genes are TRBV19 and TRBJ1-4; D is unresolved. This CDR3 contains 14 residues. Deletions cut 4 bases from V and 5 bases from J, with 11 bases between. In germline, CDR1 is LNHDA, CDR2 SQIVND (reference sequence).

The J gene is TRBJ1-6, the V gene TRBV7-3, with D possibly TRBD1 on 5 matching bases. This CDR3 has 14 amino acids. Trimming removed 3 bases from V and 9 bases from J, with 12 bases in between. CDR1 is SGHTA and CDR2 is FQGTGA in the germline V gene. In DNA, the CDR3 is TGTGCCAGCAGCTTGGGGGGAACGAGTTCACCCCTCCACTTT. Protein product: CASSLGGTSSPLHF. Together with reference TRBV7-3 and TRBJ1-6, the CDR3 gives the full variable domain: GAGVSQTPSNKVTEKGKYVELRCDPISGHTALYWYRQSLGQGPEFLIYFQGTGAADDSGLPNDRFFAVRPEGSVSTLKIQRTERGDSAVYLCASSLGGTSSPLHFGNGTRLTVT.

The gene calls are TRBV6-5 and TRBJ1-1; maybe TRBD1 (6 bases). Germline assignment: CDR1 MNHEY and CDR2 SVGAGI. The CDR3 is made up of 14 amino acids. V was trimmed by 7 bases and J by 2 bases, leaving 14 bases between them. CDR3 sequence (DNA): TGTGCCAGCATGAGTGGACAGCGAAACACTGAAGCTTTCTTT. Its translation: CASMSGQRNTEAFF.

The chain couples TRBV3-1 (or the pseudogene TRBV3-2) to TRBJ1-1; TRBD1 matches at 12 bases. The CDR3 covers 15 residues. Germline lookup yields CDR1 LGHDT and CDR2 YNNKEL (reference sequence). J lost 0 bases, V lost 6 bases, and 2 bases had no gene match. The chain's CDR3 is CASRGQGAVNTEAFF. CDR3 bases: TGTGCCAGCAGGGGACAGGGGGCGGTGAACACTGAAGCTTTCTTT.

J is TRBJ2-7 and V is TRBV5-4, with 10 bases that match TRBD1. This CDR3 has 14 amino acids. The V and J ends lost 2 bases and 7 bases, in that order; junction bases with no gene match: 6. Germline CDR1 is SGHNT and CDR2 is YYREEE (reference sequence). The CDR3 DNA reads TGTGCCAGCAGCTTCCGACAGGGGGCTGGGGAGCAGTACTTC. It codes for CASSFRQGAGEQYF.

The rearrangement joins TRBV12-3 or TRBV12-4 to TRBJ2-5; maybe TRBD2 (5 bases). Trimming took off 7 bases at V and 4 bases at J, with 13 bases between the two ends. CDR3 size: 13 residues. The DNA of the CDR3 is TGTGCCAGCACAAACAGCGGAGGAGAGACCCAGTACTTC. Residues: CASTNSGGETQYF.

The V call is TRBV9, the J call TRBJ2-5; TRBD2 is a possible D gene (6 bases). V gave up 0 bases and J gave up 5 bases, with 14 bases separating them. CDR3 length: 15 residues. CDR1 is SGDLS and CDR2 is YYNGEE in the germline V gene. The DNA of the CDR3 is TGTGCCAGCAGCGTAGGTGGGGGGAGTAGGGAGACCCAGTACTTC. It encodes CASSVGGGSRETQYF.

This chain's CDR3 is CASSQGLKETQYF. The CDR3 DNA sequence: TGTGCCAGCAGTCAAGGGTTAAAAGAGACCCAGTACTTC. This rearrangement joins TRBV6-2 or TRBV6-3 to TRBJ2-5; D not resolved. The CDR3 length is 13 residues. Germline assignment: CDR1 MNHEY and CDR2 SVGEGT. Trimming took off 5 bases at V and 3 bases at J, with 10 bases between the two ends.

The CDR3 protein is CASSLGGRNEQFF. The CDR3 coding sequence is TGTGCCAGCAGCTTGGGAGGGCGCAATGAGCAGTTCTTC. The genes are TRBV7-2 and TRBJ2-1; 7 bases are shared with TRBD2. The CDR3 totals 13 residues. Germline lookup yields CDR1 SGHTA and CDR2 FQGNSA. The ends lost 3 bases at V and 6 bases at J; junction bases unmatched: 2.

V and J are TRBV9 and TRBJ2-1; 16 bases are shared with TRBD2. The germline V gene encodes CDR1 SGDLS and CDR2 YYNGEE. V trimming: 4 bases; J trimming: 9 bases; junction bases outside the gene matches: 7. This CDR3 has 16 residues. The CDR3 loop is CASSPPGLAGGGEQFF. CDR3 nucleotide sequence: TGTGCCAGCAGCCCCCCGGGACTAGCGGGAGGGGGTGAGCAGTTCTTC.

The rearrangement uses TRBV5-1 and TRBJ1-4; perhaps TRBD1 as D (5 bases). The germline CDR1 and CDR2 sequences are SGHRS and YFSETQ. This CDR3 contains 16 residues. V was shortened by 0 bases and J by 3 bases, with 12 bases between the two germline ends. As DNA, the CDR3 is TGCGCCAGCAGCTTGGCTGGGACCGTGGCTAATGAAAAACTGTTTTTT. It codes for CASSLAGTVANEKLFF.

This chain uses TRBV2 with TRBJ2-2; 11 nucleotides line up with TRBD2. V lost 6 bases and J lost 3; bases outside the gene matches: 12. Per the germline V gene, CDR1 is SNHLY and CDR2 is FYNNEI. This CDR3 contains 18 residues. The CDR3 loop reads CASSRSGRAAGDTGELFF. The CDR3 coding sequence is TGTGCCAGCAGCCGTAGCGGGAGGGCCGCGGGGGACACCGGGGAGCTGTTTTTT.

The chain combines TRBV28 with TRBJ1-5; maybe TRBD1 (5 bases). V lost 2 bases, J lost 3 bases, and 8 bases lay in between. CDR3 length equals 14 residues. Per the germline V gene, CDR1 is MDHEN and CDR2 is SYDVKM. The CDR3: CASSLTGDNQPQHF. The DNA of the CDR3 is TGTGCCAGCAGTTTAACGGGGGACAATCAGCCCCAGCATTTT.

The chain recombines TRBV6-5 with TRBJ1-1; D not resolved. V was pared by 2 bases and J by 7 bases, with 17 bases between. The CDR3 extends over 15 amino acids. Germline V gene data show CDR1 as MNHEY and CDR2 as SVGAGI. CDR3 residues: CASSYRPTIRDEAFF. For the CDR3, the DNA is TGTGCCAGCAGTTACCGGCCGACGATCCGGGATGAAGCTTTCTTT.

Worth noting for this clone: This may come from a read error, since a much larger clone is one base off. The chain carries TRBV11-2 and TRBJ2-1, with TRBD2 matching over 14 bases. V trimming: 5 bases; J trimming: 6 bases; junction bases outside the gene matches: 3. CDR3 length: 15 residues. CDR1 is SGHAT and CDR2 is FQNNGV in the germline V gene. This CDR3 is CASSEGLAGVNEQFF. As DNA, the CDR3 is TGTGCCAGCAGCGAGGGACTAGCGGGAGTCAATGAGCAGTTCTTC.

The V call is TRBV5-1, the J call TRBJ2-3; 8 bases agree with TRBD2. This CDR3 has 17 residues. Germline CDR1 reads SGHRS; CDR2 reads YFSETQ. V shed 3 bases, J shed 2 bases, and the junction held 11 bases outside the gene matches. CDR3 sequence reads: CASSSRGGGSYTDTQYF. Written as DNA, the CDR3 is TGCGCCAGCAGCTCCCGGGGGGGCGGGAGTTACACAGATACGCAGTATTTT.

The V gene is TRBV19, the J gene TRBJ1-2, with D unresolved. Germline V gene lookup returns CDR1 LNHDA and CDR2 SQIVND (reference sequence). The V end was cut by 5 bases, the J end by 3 bases, with 13 bases between. The CDR3 extends over 14 amino acids. The CDR3 coding sequence is TGTGCCAGTAGTCCCCGGGTCGGAGACTATGGCTACACCTTC. Amino acid sequence: CASSPRVGDYGYTF.

This rearrangement joins TRBV6-5 to TRBJ1-2; TRBD1 aligns across 8 bases. This CDR3 has 14 amino acids. The germline V gene has CDR1 MNHEY and CDR2 SVGAGI. The trim removed 6 bases at V and 5 bases at J, leaving 8 bases unmatched. The CDR3 bases are TGTGCCAGCAGGCCAACGACAGGGGAATATGGCTACACCTTC. Protein: CASRPTTGEYGYTF.